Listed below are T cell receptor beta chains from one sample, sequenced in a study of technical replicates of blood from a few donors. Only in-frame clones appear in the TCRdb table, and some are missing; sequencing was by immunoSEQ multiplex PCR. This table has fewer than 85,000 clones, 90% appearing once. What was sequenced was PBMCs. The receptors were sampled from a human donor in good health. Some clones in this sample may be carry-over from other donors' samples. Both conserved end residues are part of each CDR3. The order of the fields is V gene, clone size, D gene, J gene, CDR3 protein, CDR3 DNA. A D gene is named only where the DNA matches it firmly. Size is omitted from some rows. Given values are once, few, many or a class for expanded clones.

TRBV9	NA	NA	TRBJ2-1	CASSVASTSYNEQFF	TGTGCCAGCAGCGTGGCCAGTACCTCCTACAATGAGCAGTTCTTC
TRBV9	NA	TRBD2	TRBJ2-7	CASSQRDSYEQYF	TGTGCCAGCAGCCAGCGGGACTCCTACGAGCAGTACTTC
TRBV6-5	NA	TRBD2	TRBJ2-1	CASSPGTSIEQFF	TGTGCCAGCAGTCCCGGGACTAGCATTGAGCAGTTCTTC
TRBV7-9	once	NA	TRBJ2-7	CASSLGGRSYEQYF	TGTGCCAGCAGCTTAGGTGGCCGATCCTACGAGCAGTACTTC
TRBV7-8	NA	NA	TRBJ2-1	CASSSARGRENEQFF	TGTGCCAGCAGCTCTGCCCGGGGCCGGGAGAATGAGCAGTTCTTC
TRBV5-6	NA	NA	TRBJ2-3	CASSLSTVTDTQYF	TGTGCCAGCAGCTTGAGCACGGTCACAGATACGCAGTATTTT
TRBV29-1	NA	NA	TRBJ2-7	CSVETHRAEQYF	TGCAGCGTTGAGACTCACAGGGCCGAGCAGTACTTC
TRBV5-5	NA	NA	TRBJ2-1	CASSLELPSTGIGSYNEQFF	TGTGCCAGCAGCTTGGAACTTCCTAGTACCGGAATCGGGAGCTACAATGAGCAGTTCTTC
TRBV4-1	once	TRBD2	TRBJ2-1	CASSRGLVAYNEQFF	TGCGCCAGCAGCCGGGGACTAGTGGCCTACAATGAGCAGTTCTTC
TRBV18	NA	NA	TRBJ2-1	CASSPREAGPNEQFF	TGTGCCAGCTCACCTAGGGAGGCGGGTCCCAATGAGCAGTTCTTC
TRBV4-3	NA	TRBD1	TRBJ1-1	CASSQDRTGGLTEAFF	TGCGCCAGCAGCCAAGATAGGACAGGGGGGCTGACTGAAGCTTTCTTT
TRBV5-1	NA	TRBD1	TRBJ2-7	CASSLDTGGAYEQYF	TGCGCCAGCAGCTTGGATACAGGGGGCGCGTACGAGCAGTACTTC
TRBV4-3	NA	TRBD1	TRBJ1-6	CASSKGTGMGSPLHF	TGCGCCAGCAGCAAAGGGACAGGGATGGGTTCACCCCTCCACTTT
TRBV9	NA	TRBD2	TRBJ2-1	CASSVGLADNEQFF	TGTGCCAGCAGCGTGGGACTAGCGGACAATGAGCAGTTCTTC
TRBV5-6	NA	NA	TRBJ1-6	CASSHLTENSPLHF	TGTGCCAGCAGCCACCTGACGGAGAATTCACCCCTCCACTTT
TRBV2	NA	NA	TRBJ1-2	CASSDLFGGNTF	TGTGCCAGCAGTGATCTCTTCGGAGGGAACACCTTC
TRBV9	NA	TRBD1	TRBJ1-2	CASRPTGGDYGYTF	TGTGCCAGCAGACCGACAGGGGGAGACTATGGCTACACCTTC
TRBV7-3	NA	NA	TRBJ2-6	CASSLRADSGANVLTF	TGTGCCAGCAGCTTAAGGGCAGACTCTGGGGCCAACGTCCTGACTTTC
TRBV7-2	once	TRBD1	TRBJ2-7	CASSRDRYSYEQYF	TGTGCCAGCAGCCGGGACAGATACTCCTACGAGCAGTACTTC
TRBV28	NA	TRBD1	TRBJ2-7	CASSEDRGLYEQYF	TGTGCCAGCAGTGAGGACAGGGGTCTATACGAGCAGTACTTC
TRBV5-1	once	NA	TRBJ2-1	CASSLPSVTYNEQFF	TGCGCCAGCAGCTTGCCTAGCGTCACCTACAATGAGCAGTTCTTC
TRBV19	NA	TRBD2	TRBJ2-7	CASSIVLAGAYEQYF	TGTGCCAGTAGTATAGTACTAGCGGGAGCCTACGAGCAGTACTTC
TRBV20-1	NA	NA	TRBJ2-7	CSPRTQYEQYF	TGCAGTCCCAGGACACAGTACGAGCAGTACTTC
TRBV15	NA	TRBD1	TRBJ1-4	CATTTGDNEKLFF	TGTGCCACCACCACAGGGGATAATGAAAAACTGTTTTTT
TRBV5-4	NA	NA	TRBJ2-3	CASSFTAGSDTQYF	TGTGCCAGCAGCTTTACGGCGGGGTCAGATACGCAGTATTTT
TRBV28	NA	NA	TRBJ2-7	CASSLQGQGEQYF	TGTGCCAGCAGTTTACAGGGGCAAGGCGAGCAGTACTTC
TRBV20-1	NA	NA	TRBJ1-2	CSARDIYGYTF	TGCAGTGCCAGGGACATCTATGGCTACACCTTC
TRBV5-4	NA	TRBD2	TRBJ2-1	CASSSQREGDEQFF	TGTGCCAGCAGCAGTCAGCGGGAGGGGGATGAGCAGTTCTTC
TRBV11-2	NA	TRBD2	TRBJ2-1	CASSPQLAGGYNEQFF	TGTGCCAGCAGCCCACAACTAGCGGGGGGATACAATGAGCAGTTCTTC
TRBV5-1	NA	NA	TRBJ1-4	CASSLVTVATNEKLFF	TGCGCCAGCAGCTTGGTGACAGTTGCAACTAATGAAAAACTGTTTTTT
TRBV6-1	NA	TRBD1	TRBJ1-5	CASRETGATNQPQHF	TGTGCCAGCAGGGAGACAGGGGCTACCAATCAGCCCCAGCATTTT
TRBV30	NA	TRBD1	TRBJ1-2	CAWNRDRGLGYTF	TGTGCCTGGAACCGGGACAGGGGGCTTGGCTACACCTTC
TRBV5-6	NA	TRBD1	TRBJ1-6	CASSYLPGQTNSPLHF	TGTGCCAGCAGTTATCTACCGGGACAGACTAATTCACCCCTCCACTTT
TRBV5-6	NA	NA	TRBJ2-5	CASSFLESGRQETQYF	TGTGCCAGCAGCTTCCTGGAGAGCGGTCGACAAGAGACCCAGTACTTC
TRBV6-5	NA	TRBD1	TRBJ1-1	CASSQGGRGTEAFF	TGTGCCAGCAGCCAAGGGGGCAGGGGCACTGAAGCTTTCTTT
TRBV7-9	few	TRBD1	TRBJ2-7	CASSPGQGDYEQYF	TGTGCCAGCAGCCCGGGACAGGGGGACTACGAGCAGTACTTC
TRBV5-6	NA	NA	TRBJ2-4	CASSTLQGHIQYF	TGTGCCAGCAGCACACTCCAGGGTCACATTCAGTACTTC
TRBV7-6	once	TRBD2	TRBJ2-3	CASSRTPGVAGEDTQYF	TGTGCCAGCAGCAGAACCCCCGGAGTAGCGGGAGAAGATACGCAGTATTTT
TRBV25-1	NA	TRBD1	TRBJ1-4	CASSEPKTGMNEKLFF	TGTGCCAGCAGTGAACCTAAGACAGGGATGAATGAAAAACTGTTTTTT
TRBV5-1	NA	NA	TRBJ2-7	CASSLELASGEQYF	TGCGCCAGCAGCTTGGAGTTAGCTTCGGGTGAGCAGTACTTC